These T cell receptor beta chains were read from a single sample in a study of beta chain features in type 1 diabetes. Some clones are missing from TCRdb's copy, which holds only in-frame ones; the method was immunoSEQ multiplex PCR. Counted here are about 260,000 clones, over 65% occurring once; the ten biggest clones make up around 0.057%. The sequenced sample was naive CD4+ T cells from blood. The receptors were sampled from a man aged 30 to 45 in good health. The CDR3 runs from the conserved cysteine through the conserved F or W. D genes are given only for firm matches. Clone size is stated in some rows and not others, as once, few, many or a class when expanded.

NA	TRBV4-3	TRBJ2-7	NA	CASSQEGGKAHEQYF	TGCGCCAGCAGCCAAGAGGGGGGAAAAGCCCACGAGCAGTACTTC
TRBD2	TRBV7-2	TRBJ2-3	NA	CASSHSGTLTDTQYF	TGTGCCAGCAGCCATAGCGGGACTCTTACAGATACGCAGTATTTT
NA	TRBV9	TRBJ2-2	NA	CASSVDPGVHGELFF	TGTGCCAGCAGCGTAGACCCAGGGGTGCACGGGGAGCTGTTTTTT
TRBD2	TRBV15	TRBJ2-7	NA	CATSRSSGGEQYF	TGTGCCACCAGCAGATCTAGCGGGGGCGAGCAGTACTTC
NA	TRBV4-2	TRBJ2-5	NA	CASSRSAETQYF	TGTGCCAGCAGCCGCTCCGCGGAGACCCAGTACTTC
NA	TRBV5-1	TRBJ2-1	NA	CASSLGQHNEQFF	TGCGCCAGCAGCTTGGGACAGCACAATGAGCAGTTCTTC
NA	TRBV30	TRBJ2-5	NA	CAWSVFPRGRSETQYF	TGTGCCTGGAGTGTATTTCCCAGGGGAAGGTCGGAGACCCAGTACTTC
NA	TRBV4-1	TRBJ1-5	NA	CASSQDQGRQGQPQHF	TGCGCCAGCAGCCAAGATCAGGGACGGCAAGGTCAGCCCCAGCATTTT
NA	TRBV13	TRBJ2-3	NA	CASSQNYPDTQYF	TGTGCCAGCAGCCAAAACTACCCAGATACGCAGTATTTT
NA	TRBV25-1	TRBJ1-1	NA	CASSDSGTLNTEAFF	TGTGCCAGCAGTGATTCCGGGACACTGAACACTGAAGCTTTCTTT
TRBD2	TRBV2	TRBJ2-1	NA	CATKGLAANEQFF	TGTGCCACCAAGGGACTAGCCGCTAATGAGCAGTTCTTC
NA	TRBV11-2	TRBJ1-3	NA	CASSLVAGAGNTIYF	TGTGCCAGCAGCTTAGTTGCAGGCGCTGGAAACACCATATATTTT
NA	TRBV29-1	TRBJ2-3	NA	CSVGGKLRRDTQYF	TGCAGCGTTGGGGGGAAGCTACGGAGGGATACGCAGTATTTT
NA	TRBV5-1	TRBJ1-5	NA	CASSLAGGNQPQHF	TGCGCCAGCAGCCTCGCGGGCGGTAATCAGCCCCAGCATTTT
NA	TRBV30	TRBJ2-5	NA	CAWSVVRYQETQYF	TGTGCCTGGAGTGTAGTGCGGTACCAAGAGACCCAGTACTTC
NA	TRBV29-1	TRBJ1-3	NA	CSVDNFPGGTIYF	TGCAGCGTTGACAACTTCCCTGGCGGCACCATATATTTT
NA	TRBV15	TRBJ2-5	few	CATSISSGLGPAQYF	TGTGCCACCAGCATCTCTTCGGGCCTCGGCCCAGCCCAGTACTTC
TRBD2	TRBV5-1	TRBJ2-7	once	CASSPRTSVILWEQYF	TGCGCCAGCAGCCCCAGGACTAGCGTGATTCTGTGGGAGCAGTACTTC
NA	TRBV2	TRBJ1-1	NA	CASRPEGTEAFF	TGTGCCAGCAGACCAGAGGGGACTGAAGCTTTCTTT
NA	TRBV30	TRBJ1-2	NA	CAWKKRTRHGYTF	TGTGCCTGGAAGAAAAGGACTCGTCATGGCTACACCTTC
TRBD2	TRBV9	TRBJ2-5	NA	CASSAREGSGGETQYF	TGTGCCAGCAGCGCAAGGGAGGGCTCGGGAGGAGAGACCCAGTACTTC
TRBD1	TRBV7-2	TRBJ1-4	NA	CASSLRGTNEKLFF	TGTGCCAGCAGTCTCAGGGGGACTAATGAAAAACTGTTTTTT
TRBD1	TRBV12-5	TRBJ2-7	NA	CASGTGQGPYEQYF	TGTGCTAGTGGTACGGGACAGGGGCCCTACGAGCAGTACTTC
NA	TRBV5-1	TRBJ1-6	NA	CASSLEGVNSPLHF	TGCGCCAGCAGCTTGGAAGGAGTTAATTCACCCCTCCACTTT
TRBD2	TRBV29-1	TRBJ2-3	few	CSAGLAGTDTQYF	TGCAGCGCTGGACTAGCGGGCACAGATACGCAGTATTTT
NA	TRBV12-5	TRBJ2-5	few	CASGLVHGGVQETQYF	TGTGCTAGTGGTTTGGTACATGGAGGTGTACAAGAGACCCAGTACTTC
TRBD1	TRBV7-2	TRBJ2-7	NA	CASSEYPGQGYEQYF	TGTGCCAGCAGCGAGTACCCGGGACAGGGCTACGAGCAGTACTTC
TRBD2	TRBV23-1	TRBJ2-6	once	CASSYPLAGDPSGANVLTF	TGCGCCAGCAGCTATCCCCTAGCGGGGGACCCCTCTGGGGCCAACGTCCTGACTTTC
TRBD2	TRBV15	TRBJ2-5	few	CATSRDSAGGETQYF	TGTGCCACCAGCAGAGACAGCGCGGGAGGAGAGACCCAGTACTTC
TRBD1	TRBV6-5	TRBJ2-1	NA	CASSSRTGLKREQFF	TGTGCCAGCAGTTCAAGGACAGGGCTGAAACGGGAGCAGTTCTTC
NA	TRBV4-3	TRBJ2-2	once	CASSQVTGSSGELFF	TGCGCCAGCAGCCAAGTTACCGGGAGTTCCGGGGAGCTGTTTTTT
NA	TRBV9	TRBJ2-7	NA	CASSVGLNYEQYF	TGTGCCAGCAGCGTAGGGCTGAACTACGAGCAGTACTTC
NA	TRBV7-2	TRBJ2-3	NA	CASSLGGTRAGTDTQYF	TGTGCCAGCAGCTTAGGAGGCACTAGAGCTGGCACAGATACGCAGTATTTT
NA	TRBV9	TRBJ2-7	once	CASSVTPSSYEQYF	TGTGCCAGCAGCGTTACCCCAAGCTCCTACGAGCAGTACTTC
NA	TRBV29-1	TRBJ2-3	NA	CSVEDGGTDTQYF	TGCAGCGTTGAAGATGGGGGCACAGATACGCAGTATTTT
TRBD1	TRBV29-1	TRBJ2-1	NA	CSVVRGQINNEQFF	TGCAGCGTTGTAAGGGGACAGATAAACAATGAGCAGTTCTTC
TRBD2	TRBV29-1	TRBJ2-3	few	CSVKGLAGAKLDTQYF	TGCAGCGTGAAGGGACTAGCGGGGGCCAAATTAGATACGCAGTATTTT
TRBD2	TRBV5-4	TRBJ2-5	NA	CASSSQAGVVETQYF	TGTGCCAGCAGCTCACAAGCGGGAGTGGTAGAGACCCAGTACTTC
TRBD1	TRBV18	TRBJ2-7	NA	CASSPGTGSSYEQYF	TGTGCCAGCTCACCGGGGACAGGGAGCTCCTACGAGCAGTACTTC
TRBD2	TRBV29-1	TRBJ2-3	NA	CSGSGGPTDTQYF	TGCAGCGGAAGCGGGGGTCCCACAGATACGCAGTATTTT